This T cell receptor (beta chain) derives from a study of T cell responses to AZD1222 COVID-19 vaccine. Assay: immunoSEQ multiplex PCR; the TCRdb copy retains only in-frame clones and omits some. The sample has 150,000 to 200,000 clones, approximately 90% seen once. Whole-study results and caveats: Only six people who got AZD1222 tested seropositive at baseline. Reportedly, close to half of spike-specific TCRs are directed against unmutated variant regions.

Germline V gene lookup returns CDR1 MNHEY and CDR2 SVGAGI. V dropped 0 bases and J dropped 0 bases, with 9 bases sitting between them. The CDR3 runs to 16 residues. Worth noting for this clone: As yet, its antigen is unknown.

The receptor was derived from an adult who received the AZD1222 COVID-19 vaccine. The sample was peripheral blood, taken 28 days after the second AZD1222 dose. This chain connects TRBV6-5 to TRBJ1-3; possibly TRBD1 for D (6 bases). The CDR3 loop is CASSYSGDTSGNTIYF. The CDR3 DNA is TGTGCCAGCAGTTACTCTGGGGACACCTCTGGAAACACCATATATTTT.